This T cell receptor (beta chain) was sequenced during a study of shared clonotypes between healthy human individuals. The junction had 7 bases not matched to a gene; V was cut back by 2 bases and J by 2 bases. The CDR3 spans 16 residues. Germline loops: CDR1 KGHSH, CDR2 LQKENI. Libraries were prepared by immunoSEQ multiplex PCR; TCRdb keeps only in-frame clonotypes and omits some of them. The sample has around 500,000 clones, roughly 85% seen once. This receptor was identified in a woman in her thirties or forties in good health. Some clones in this sample may be carry-over from other donors' samples. The chain carries TRBV18 and TRBJ1-1, with TRBD1 matching over 8 bases. Sequencing was carried out using PBMCs. The DNA of the CDR3 is TGTGCCAGCTCACCAGGATTGTCAGGGGGCAACACTGAAGCTTTCTTT. It translates to CASSPGLSGGNTEAFF.